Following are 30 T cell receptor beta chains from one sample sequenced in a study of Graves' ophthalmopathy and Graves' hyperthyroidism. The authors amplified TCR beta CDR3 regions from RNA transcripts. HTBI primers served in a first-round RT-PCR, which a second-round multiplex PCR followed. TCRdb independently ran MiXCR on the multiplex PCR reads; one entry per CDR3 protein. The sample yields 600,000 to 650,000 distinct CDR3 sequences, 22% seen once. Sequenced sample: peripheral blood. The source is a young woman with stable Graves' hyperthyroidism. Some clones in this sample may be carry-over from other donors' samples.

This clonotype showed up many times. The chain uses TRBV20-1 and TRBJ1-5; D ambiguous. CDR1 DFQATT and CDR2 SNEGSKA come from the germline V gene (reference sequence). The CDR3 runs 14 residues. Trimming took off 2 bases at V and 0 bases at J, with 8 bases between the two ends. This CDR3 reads CSARSGNSNQPQHF. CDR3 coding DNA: TGCAGTGCTAGATCAGGAAATAGCAATCAGCCCCAGCATTTT.

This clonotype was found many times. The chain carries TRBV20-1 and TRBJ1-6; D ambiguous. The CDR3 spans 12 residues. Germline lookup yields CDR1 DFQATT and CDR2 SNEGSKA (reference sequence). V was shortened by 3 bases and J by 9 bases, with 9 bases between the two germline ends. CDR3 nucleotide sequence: TGCAGTGCTAGTGTCCGGGGTTCACCCCTCCACTTT. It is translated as CSASVRGSPLHF.

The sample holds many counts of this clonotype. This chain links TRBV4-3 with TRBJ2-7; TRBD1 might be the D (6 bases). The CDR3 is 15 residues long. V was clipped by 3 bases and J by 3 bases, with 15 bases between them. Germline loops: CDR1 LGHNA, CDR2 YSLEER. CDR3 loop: CASSHERDTYYEQYF. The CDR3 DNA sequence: TGCGCCAGCAGCCACGAACGGGACACTTACTACGAGCAGTACTTC.

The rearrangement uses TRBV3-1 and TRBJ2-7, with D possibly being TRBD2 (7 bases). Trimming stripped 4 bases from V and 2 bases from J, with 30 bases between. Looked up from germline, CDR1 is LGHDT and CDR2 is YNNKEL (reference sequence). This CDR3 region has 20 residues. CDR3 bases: TGTGCCAGCAGCCCGCGCCGTCCGGGGGGCCCCCCTTTATCTCCCTACGAGCAGTACTTC. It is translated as CASSPRRPGGPPLSPYEQYF.

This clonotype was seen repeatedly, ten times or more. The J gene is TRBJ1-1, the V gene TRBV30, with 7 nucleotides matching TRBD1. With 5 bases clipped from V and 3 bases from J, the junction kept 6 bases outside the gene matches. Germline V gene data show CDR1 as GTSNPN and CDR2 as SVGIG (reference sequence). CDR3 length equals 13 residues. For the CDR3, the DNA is TGTGCCTGGTCAGACAGGGCGGACACTGAAGCTTTCTTT. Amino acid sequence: CAWSDRADTEAFF.

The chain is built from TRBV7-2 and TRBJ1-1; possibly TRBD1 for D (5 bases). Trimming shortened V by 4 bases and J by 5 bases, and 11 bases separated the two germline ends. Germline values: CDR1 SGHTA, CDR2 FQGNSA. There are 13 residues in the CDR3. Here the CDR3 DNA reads TGTGCCAGCAGCTCCTCAGGGAGAACTGAAGCTTTCTTT. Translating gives CASSSSGRTEAFF.

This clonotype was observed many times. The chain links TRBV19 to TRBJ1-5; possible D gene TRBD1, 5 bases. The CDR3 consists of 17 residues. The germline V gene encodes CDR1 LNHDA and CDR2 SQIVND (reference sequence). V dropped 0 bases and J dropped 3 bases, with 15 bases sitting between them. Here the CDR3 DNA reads TGTGCCAGTAGTATAGATCGGAGCAGGACAACCAATCAGCCCCAGCATTTT. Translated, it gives CASSIDRSRTTNQPQHF.

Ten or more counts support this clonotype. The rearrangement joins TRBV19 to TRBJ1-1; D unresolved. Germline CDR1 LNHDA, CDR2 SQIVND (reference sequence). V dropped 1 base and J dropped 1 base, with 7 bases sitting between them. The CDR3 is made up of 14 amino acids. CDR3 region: CASSIVEGNTEAFF. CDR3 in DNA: TGTGCCAGTAGTATAGTAGAGGGGAACACTGAAGCTTTCTTT.

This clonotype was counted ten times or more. The CDR3 DNA reads as TGTGCCAGCAAAAAATGGCAGGGCAATCAGCCCCAGCATTTT. Amino acid sequence: CASKKWQGNQPQHF. The genes are TRBV6-1 and TRBJ1-5; D is undetermined. The germline CDR1 and CDR2 sequences are MNHNS and SASEGT. This CDR3 is 14 amino acids long. Trimming pared 7 bases from V and 2 bases from J, leaving 12 bases between.

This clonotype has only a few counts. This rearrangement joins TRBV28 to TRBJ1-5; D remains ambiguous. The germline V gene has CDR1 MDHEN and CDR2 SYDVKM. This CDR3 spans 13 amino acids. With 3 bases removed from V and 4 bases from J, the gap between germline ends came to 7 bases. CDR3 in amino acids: CASSFLPNQPQHF. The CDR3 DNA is TGTGCCAGCAGTTTCCTGCCAAATCAGCCCCAGCATTTT.

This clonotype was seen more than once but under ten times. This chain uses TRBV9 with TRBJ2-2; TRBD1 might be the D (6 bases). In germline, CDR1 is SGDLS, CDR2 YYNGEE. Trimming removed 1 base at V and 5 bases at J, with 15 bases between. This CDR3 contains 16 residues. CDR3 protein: CASSVFWTEGTGELFF. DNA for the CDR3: TGTGCCAGCAGCGTATTTTGGACAGAGGGAACCGGGGAGCTGTTTTTT.

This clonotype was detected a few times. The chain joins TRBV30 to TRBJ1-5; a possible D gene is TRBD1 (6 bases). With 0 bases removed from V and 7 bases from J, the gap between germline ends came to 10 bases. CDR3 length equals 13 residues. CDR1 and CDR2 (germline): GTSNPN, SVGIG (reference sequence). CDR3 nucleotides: TGTGCCTGGAGTGTTTGGGGGCAACAGCCCCAGCATTTT. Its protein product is CAWSVWGQQPQHF.

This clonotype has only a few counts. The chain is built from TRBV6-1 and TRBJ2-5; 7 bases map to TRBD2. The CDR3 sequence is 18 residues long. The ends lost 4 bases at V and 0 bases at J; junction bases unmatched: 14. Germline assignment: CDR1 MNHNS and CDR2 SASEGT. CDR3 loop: CASSGGVRSSGYQETQYF. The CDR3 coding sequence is TGTGCCAGCAGTGGGGGAGTGAGGTCTAGCGGTTACCAAGAGACCCAGTACTTC.

The CDR3 coding sequence is TGTGCCTGGAGTTGGGACAGCCACAACACTGAAGCTTTCTTT. Translating gives CAWSWDSHNTEAFF. The V and J genes are TRBV30 and TRBJ1-1; the match to TRBD1 covers 7 bases. The CDR3 length is 14 residues. Germline V gene sequence: CDR1 GTSNPN, CDR2 SVGIG (reference sequence). V was pared by 2 bases and J by 2 bases, with 5 bases of the junction left unmatched.

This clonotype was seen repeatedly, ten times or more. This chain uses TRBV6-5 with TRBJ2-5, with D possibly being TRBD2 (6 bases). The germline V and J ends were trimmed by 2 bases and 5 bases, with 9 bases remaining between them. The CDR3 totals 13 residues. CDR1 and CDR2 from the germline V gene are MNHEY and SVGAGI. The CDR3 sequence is CASSYGGVETQYF. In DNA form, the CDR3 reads TGTGCCAGCAGTTACGGAGGGGTGGAGACCCAGTACTTC.

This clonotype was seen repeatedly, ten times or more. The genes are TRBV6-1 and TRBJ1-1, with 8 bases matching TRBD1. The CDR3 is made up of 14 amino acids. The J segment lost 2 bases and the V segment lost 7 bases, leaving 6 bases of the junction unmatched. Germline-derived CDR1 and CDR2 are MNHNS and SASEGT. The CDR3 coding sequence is TGTGCCAGCATAAGGGACAGGAAAAACACTGAAGCTTTCTTT. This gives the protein CASIRDRKNTEAFF.

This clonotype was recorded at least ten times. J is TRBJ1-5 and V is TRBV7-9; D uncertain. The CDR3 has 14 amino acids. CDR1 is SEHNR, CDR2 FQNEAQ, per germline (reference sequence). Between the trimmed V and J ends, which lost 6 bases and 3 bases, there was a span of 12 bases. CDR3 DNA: TGTGCCAGCAGTTCGACAAGAAACAATCAGCCCCAGCATTTT. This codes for CASSSTRNNQPQHF.

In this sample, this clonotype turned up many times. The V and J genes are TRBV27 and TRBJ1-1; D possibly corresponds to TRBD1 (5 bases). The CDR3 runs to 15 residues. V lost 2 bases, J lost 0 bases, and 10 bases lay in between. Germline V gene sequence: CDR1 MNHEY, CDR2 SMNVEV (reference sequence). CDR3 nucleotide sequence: TGTGCCAGCAGTTTAAATCGACAGATGAACACTGAAGCTTTCTTT. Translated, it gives CASSLNRQMNTEAFF.

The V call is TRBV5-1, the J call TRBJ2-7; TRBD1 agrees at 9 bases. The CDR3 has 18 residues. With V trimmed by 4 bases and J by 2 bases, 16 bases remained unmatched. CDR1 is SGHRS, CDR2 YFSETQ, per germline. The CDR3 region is CASSLPGTGTLTTYEQYF. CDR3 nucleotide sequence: TGCGCCAGCAGCCTACCCGGGACAGGGACCTTAACTACCTACGAGCAGTACTTC.

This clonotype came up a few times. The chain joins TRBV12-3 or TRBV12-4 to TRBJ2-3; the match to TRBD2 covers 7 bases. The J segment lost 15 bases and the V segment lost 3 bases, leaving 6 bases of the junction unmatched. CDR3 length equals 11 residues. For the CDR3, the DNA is TGTGCCAGCAGTTTCGAGACTAGCATTTATTTT. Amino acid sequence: CASSFETSIYF.

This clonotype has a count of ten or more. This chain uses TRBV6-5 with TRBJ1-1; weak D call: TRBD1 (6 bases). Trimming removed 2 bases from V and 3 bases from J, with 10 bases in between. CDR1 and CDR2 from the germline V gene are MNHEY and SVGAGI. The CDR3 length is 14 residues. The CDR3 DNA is TGTGCCAGCAGTTACAAAACAGGGCACACTGAAGCTTTCTTT. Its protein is CASSYKTGHTEAFF.

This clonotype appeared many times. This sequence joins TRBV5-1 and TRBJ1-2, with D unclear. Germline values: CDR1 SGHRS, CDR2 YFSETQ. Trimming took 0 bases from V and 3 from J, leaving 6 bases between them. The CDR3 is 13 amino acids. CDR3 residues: CASSLEWDYGYTF. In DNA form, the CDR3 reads TGCGCCAGCAGCTTGGAGTGGGACTATGGCTACACCTTC. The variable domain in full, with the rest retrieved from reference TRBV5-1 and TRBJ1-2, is KAGVTQTPRYLIKTRGQQVTLSCSPISGHRSVSWYQQTPGQGLQFLFEYFSETQRNKGNFPGRFSGRQFSNSRSEMNVSTLELGDSALYLCASSLEWDYGYTFGSGTRLTVV.

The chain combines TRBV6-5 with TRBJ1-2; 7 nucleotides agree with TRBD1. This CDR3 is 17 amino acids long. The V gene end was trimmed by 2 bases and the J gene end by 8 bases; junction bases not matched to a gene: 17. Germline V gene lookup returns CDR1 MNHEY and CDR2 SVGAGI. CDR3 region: CASSYTSGIGGLGGYTF. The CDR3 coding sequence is TGTGCCAGCAGTTACACTTCAGGGATAGGGGGCCTGGGGGGCTACACCTTC.

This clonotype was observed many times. The CDR3 loop reads CASSPQPPGYGYTF. CDR3 nucleotide sequence: TGCGCCAGCAGCCCACAACCGCCGGGCTATGGCTACACCTTC. This chain links TRBV5-1 with TRBJ1-2, with D uncertain. The V gene's germline CDR1 is SGHRS and CDR2 YFSETQ. The CDR3 is made up of 14 amino acids. V lost 4 bases, J lost 4 bases, and 14 bases lay in between.

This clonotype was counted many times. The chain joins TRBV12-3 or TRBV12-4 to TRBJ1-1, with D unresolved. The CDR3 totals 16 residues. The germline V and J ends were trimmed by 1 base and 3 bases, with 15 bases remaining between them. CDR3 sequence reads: CASSLGSGGRYTEAFF. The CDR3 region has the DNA TGTGCCAGCAGTTTAGGTTCGGGAGGGCGGTACACTGAAGCTTTCTTT.

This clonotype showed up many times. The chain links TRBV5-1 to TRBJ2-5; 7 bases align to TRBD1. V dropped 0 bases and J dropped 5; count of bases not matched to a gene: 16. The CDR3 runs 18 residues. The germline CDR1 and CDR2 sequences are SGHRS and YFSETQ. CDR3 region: CASSLETGPNGVDETQYF. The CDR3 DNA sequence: TGCGCCAGCAGCTTGGAGACAGGGCCTAACGGTGTCGATGAGACCCAGTACTTC.

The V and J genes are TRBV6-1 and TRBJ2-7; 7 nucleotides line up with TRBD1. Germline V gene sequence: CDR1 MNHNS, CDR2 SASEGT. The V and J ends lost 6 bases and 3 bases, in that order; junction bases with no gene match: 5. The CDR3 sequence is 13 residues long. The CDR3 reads CASSKNRGYEQYF. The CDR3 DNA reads TGTGCCAGCAGCAAGAACAGGGGCTACGAGCAGTACTTC.

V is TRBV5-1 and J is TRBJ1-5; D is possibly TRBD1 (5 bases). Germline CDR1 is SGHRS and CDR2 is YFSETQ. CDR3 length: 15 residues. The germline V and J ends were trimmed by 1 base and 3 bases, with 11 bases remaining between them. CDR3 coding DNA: TGCGCCAGCAGCTTGCAAGGGGTAGCCAATCAGCCCCAGCATTTT. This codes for CASSLQGVANQPQHF.

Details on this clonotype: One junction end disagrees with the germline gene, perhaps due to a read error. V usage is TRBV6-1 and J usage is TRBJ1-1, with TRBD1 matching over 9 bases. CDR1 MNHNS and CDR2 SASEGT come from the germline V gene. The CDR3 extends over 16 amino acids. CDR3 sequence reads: CASSEGGTGLVTEACF. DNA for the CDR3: TGTGCCAGCAGTGAAGGGGGGACAGGGTTAGTCACTGAAGCTTGCTTT.

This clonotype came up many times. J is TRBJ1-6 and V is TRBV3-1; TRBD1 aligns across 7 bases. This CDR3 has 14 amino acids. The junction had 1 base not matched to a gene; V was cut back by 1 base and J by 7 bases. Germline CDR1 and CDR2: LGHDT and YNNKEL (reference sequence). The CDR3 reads CASSQARGNSPLHF. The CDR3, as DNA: TGTGCCAGCAGCCAAGCCAGGGGGAATTCACCCCTCCACTTT.